The source of this T cell receptor (beta chain) is a study of blood T cell repertoires in COVID-19. V lost 1 base to trimming and J lost 8 bases, with 14 bases between them. The CDR3 has 15 residues. The germline V gene has CDR1 LGHDT and CDR2 YNNKEL (reference sequence). This table comes from immunoSEQ multiplex PCR, and its TCRdb copy is limited to in-frame clones, with some not included. This sample has 70,000 or so clones, with around 86% found just once. The J gene is TRBJ1-4, the V gene TRBV3-1 (or the pseudogene TRBV3-2); a possible D gene is TRBD1 (6 bases). Material: peripheral blood. The receptor's source is a man in his 70s with active or convalescent COVID-19. The CDR3 nucleotides are TGTGCCAGCAGCCAAGTGCAGGGGAGAGGAGAAAAACTGTTTTTT. Translated, it gives CASSQVQGRGEKLFF.